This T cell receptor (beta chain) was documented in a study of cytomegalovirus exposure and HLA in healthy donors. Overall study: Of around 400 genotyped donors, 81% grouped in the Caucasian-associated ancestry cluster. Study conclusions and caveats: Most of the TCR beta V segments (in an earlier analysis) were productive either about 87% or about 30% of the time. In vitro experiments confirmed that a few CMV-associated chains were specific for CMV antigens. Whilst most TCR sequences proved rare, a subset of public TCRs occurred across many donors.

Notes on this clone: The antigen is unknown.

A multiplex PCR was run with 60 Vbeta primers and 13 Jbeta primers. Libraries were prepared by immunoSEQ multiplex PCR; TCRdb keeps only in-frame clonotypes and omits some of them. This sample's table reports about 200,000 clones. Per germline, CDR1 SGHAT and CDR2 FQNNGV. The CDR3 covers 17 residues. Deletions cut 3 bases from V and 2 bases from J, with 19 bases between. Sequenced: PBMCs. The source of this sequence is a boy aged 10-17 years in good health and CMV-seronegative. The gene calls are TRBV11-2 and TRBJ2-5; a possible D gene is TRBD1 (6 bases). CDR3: CASSLGAGGSLQETQYF. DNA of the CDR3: TGTGCCAGCAGCTTGGGGGCTGGCGGATCCTTACAAGAGACCCAGTACTTC.